This T cell receptor beta chain was found in a study of post-analysis software for immune sequencing data. As to this clonotype: What it binds is not known.

cDNA libraries for TCR beta contained unique molecular identifiers. TCRdb recomputed calls from the PCR reads with MiXCR, one row per CDR3 protein. The table shows about 540,000 distinct CDR3 sequences, with about a third occurring only once. The CDR3 has 12 amino acids. Trimming took 3 bases from V and 3 from J, leaving 2 bases between them. Study-wide results and caveats: The study found TRBV5-6, TRBV5-1 and TRBV20-1 among 5 or 6 TRBV segments more frequent in patients than controls.

The TCR sequence derives from a girl younger than 18 with multiple sclerosis. This rearrangement joins TRBV12-3 or TRBV12-4 to TRBJ2-2; no firm D call. Material for sequencing was blood. The CDR3 region is CASSFDTGELFF. DNA of the CDR3: TGTGCCAGCAGTTTCGACACCGGGGAGCTGTTTTTT.